This T cell receptor beta chain was found in a study of blood T cell repertoires in COVID-19. At the level of the study: Sites in the United States, Italy and Spain provided acute and convalescent COVID-19 samples. Sample material is recorded as cDNA or gDNA derived from T cells, B-cell-depleted T cells, or PBMCs.

How the authors handled the data: Estimates of nucleated cell counts were drawn from the amplification of reference gene primers. Sequencing used immunoSEQ multiplex PCR; TCRdb keeps in-frame clones, though not all of them. The V and J calls and clone size come from that table; D and trimming were worked out from the DNA. The table records about 330,000 clones, roughly 85% of them present only once. The V gene lost 1 base and the J gene lost 4 bases, with 7 bases spanning the gap. CDR3 length: 13 amino acids. CDR1 LGHDT and CDR2 YNNKEL come from the germline V gene (reference sequence). The sample was peripheral blood. The chain is built from TRBV3-1 (or the pseudogene TRBV3-2) and TRBJ1-2; D perhaps matches TRBD1 (6 bases). This TCR was sampled from a human donor in a cohort sampled during active COVID-19. The CDR3 nucleotides read TGTGCCAGCAGCCAAGCACAGGGCTATGGCTACACCTTC. As protein: CASSQAQGYGYTF.